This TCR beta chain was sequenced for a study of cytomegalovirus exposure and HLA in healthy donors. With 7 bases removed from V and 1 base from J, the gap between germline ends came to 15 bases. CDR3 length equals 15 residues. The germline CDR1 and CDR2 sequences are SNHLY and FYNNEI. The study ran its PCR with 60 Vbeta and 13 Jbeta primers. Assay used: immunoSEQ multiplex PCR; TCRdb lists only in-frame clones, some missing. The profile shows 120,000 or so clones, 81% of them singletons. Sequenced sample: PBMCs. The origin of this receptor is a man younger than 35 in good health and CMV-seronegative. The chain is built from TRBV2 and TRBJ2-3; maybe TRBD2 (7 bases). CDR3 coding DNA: TGTGCCAGCAATCCCGGGGGGCGTCGCACAGATACGCAGTATTTT. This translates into CASNPGGRRTDTQYF.